These 16 T cell receptor beta chains were all obtained from the same sample, sequenced in a study of cytomegalovirus exposure and HLA in healthy donors. TCRdb keeps only in-frame clones here, not all; method: immunoSEQ multiplex PCR. The sample shows fewer than 250,000 clones, 85% to 90% of them seen only once. Sequencing was done on a sample of PBMCs. The receptors were gathered from a man between 18 and 29 years old in good health and CMV-seronegative.

The chain is built from TRBV2 and TRBJ2-7; D is perhaps TRBD1 (6 bases). With 4 bases removed from V and 5 bases from J, the gap between germline ends came to 30 bases. CDR1 is SNHLY, CDR2 FYNNEI, per germline. The CDR3 runs 19 residues. CDR3 nucleotide sequence: TGTGCCAGCAGTGTTCCCCTTGAGTTGGTCCGGGGACACGAGAACGAGCAGTACTTC. As protein: CASSVPLELVRGHENEQYF. Using reference TRBV2 and TRBJ2-7 for the parts outside the CDR3, the full variable domain is EPEVTQTPSHQVTQMGQEVILRCVPISNHLYFYWYRQILGQKVEFLVSFYNNEISEKSEIFDDQFSVERPDGSNFTLKIRSTKLEDSAMYFCASSVPLELVRGHENEQYFGPGTRLTVT.

V usage is TRBV9 and J usage is TRBJ2-5; TRBD2 aligns across 9 bases. V lost 3 bases, J lost 5 bases, and 5 bases stayed unmatched. CDR3 length: 14 amino acids. Germline assignment: CDR1 SGDLS and CDR2 YYNGEE. CDR3 DNA: TGTGCCAGCAGCGGGCGGGGGGGCCTGGAGACCCAGTACTTC. Its protein is CASSGRGGLETQYF.

The gene calls are TRBV18 and TRBJ2-7, with D possibly being TRBD1 (6 bases). CDR3 length: 18 amino acids. Germline assignment: CDR1 KGHSH and CDR2 LQKENI. V was pared by 2 bases and J by 0 bases, with 20 bases between. The CDR3 DNA sequence: TGTGCCAGCTCACCAGCTCTTGGGGTTAGGGGGAGCTCCTACGAGCAGTACTTC. Translated: CASSPALGVRGSSYEQYF.

This clone has just a few counts. The V call is TRBV27, the J call TRBJ2-7; 7 bases fit TRBD1. The CDR3 length is 13 residues. J gave up 4 bases and V 5 bases, and 5 bases lay outside the gene matches. The V gene's germline CDR1 is MNHEY and CDR2 SMNVEV (reference sequence). CDR3 protein: CASSKGQQYEQYF. CDR3 DNA sequence: TGTGCCAGCAGTAAGGGACAGCAATACGAGCAGTACTTC.

This chain links TRBV5-6 with TRBJ2-1; 7 bases fit TRBD1. The CDR3 has 16 amino acids. Trimming removed 5 bases from V and 0 bases from J; junction bases left unmatched: 8. In germline, CDR1 is SGHDT, CDR2 YYEEEE. The CDR3 sequence is CASSRTGSSSYNEQFF. CDR3 DNA sequence: TGTGCCAGCAGTCGGACAGGTTCGAGCTCCTACAATGAGCAGTTCTTC. Full variable domain (rest looked up from reference TRBV5-6 and TRBJ2-1): DAGVTQSPTHLIKTRGQQVTLRCSPKSGHDTVSWYQQALGQGPQFIFQYYEEEERQRGNFPDRFSGHQFPNYSSELNVNALLLGDSALYLCASSRTGSSSYNEQFFGPGTRLTVL.

The J gene is TRBJ2-3, the V gene TRBV28, with D possibly being TRBD2 (5 bases). CDR1 and CDR2 from the germline V gene are MDHEN and SYDVKM. The V gene lost 1 base and the J gene lost 0 bases, with 11 bases spanning the gap. The CDR3 loop spans 16 amino acids. The CDR3 reads CASSLLPGGSTDTQYF. CDR3 nucleotide sequence: TGTGCCAGCAGTTTATTGCCAGGCGGGAGCACAGATACGCAGTATTTT. Supplemented by reference TRBV28 and TRBJ2-3, the full variable domain reads DVKVTQSSRYLVKRTGEKVFLECVQDMDHENMFWYRQDPGLGLRLIYFSYDVKMKEKGDIPEGYSVSREKKERFSLILESASTNQTSMYLCASSLLPGGSTDTQYFGPGTRLTVL.

In this sample, this clone turned up a few times. The CDR3 end shows no conserved phenylalanine or tryptophan, and so a read error is likely. No DNA is shown, since the ends of the CDR3 on it are uncertain; the CDR3 is the one TCRdb lists. This chain uses TRBV7-2 with TRBJ2-7; the D segment call TRBD2 is taken from the table without a DNA check. Germline loops: CDR1 SGHTA, CDR2 FQGNSA. Counting both end residues, the CDR3 totals 12 amino acids. CDR3 protein: CASSLASGGSSI.

The V call is TRBV19, the J call TRBJ1-1; 7 bases line up with TRBD1. Germline CDR1 LNHDA, CDR2 SQIVND (reference sequence). V was pared by 7 bases and J by 0 bases, with 8 bases of the junction left unmatched. There are 15 residues in the CDR3. The CDR3 DNA sequence: TGTGCCAGTATCCGGGGGACAGACATGAACACTGAAGCTTTCTTT. Its translation: CASIRGTDMNTEAFF.

The chain links TRBV6-5 to TRBJ2-7; possible D gene TRBD1, 5 bases. CDR1 is MNHEY, CDR2 SVGAGI, per germline. The CDR3 spans 11 residues. The V gene lost 6 bases and the J gene lost 6 bases, with 9 bases spanning the gap. In nucleotides, the CDR3 is TGTGCCAGCAGCCAGGGCCCCGAGCAGTACTTC. Translated: CASSQGPEQYF.

The gene calls are TRBV7-9 and TRBJ2-1; 7 positions agree with TRBD2. The CDR3 is 15 residues long. With V trimmed by 4 bases and J by 7 bases, 10 bases remained unmatched. Germline CDR1 and CDR2: SEHNR and FQNEAQ (reference sequence). In DNA form, the CDR3 reads TGTGCCAGCAGCTCACCGGAGCGGGGAGGGAATGAGCAGTTCTTC. It codes for CASSSPERGGNEQFF.

The V gene is TRBV6-5, the J gene TRBJ2-7, with 10 bases matching TRBD2. The CDR3 length is 15 residues. With 6 bases clipped from V and 2 bases from J, the junction kept 7 bases outside the gene matches. Germline loops: CDR1 MNHEY, CDR2 SVGAGI. In DNA form, the CDR3 reads TGTGCCAGCAGCCTAATAGCGGGAGGAGCCTACGAGCAGTACTTC. Its translation: CASSLIAGGAYEQYF.

V and J are TRBV7-2 and TRBJ2-7, with D possibly matching TRBD2 (6 bases). CDR1 and CDR2 (germline): SGHTA, FQGNSA. Trimming stripped 5 bases from V and 0 bases from J, with 11 bases between. The CDR3 is 14 residues long. CDR3 protein: CASSAGLYSYEQYF. CDR3 DNA: TGTGCCAGCAGCGCGGGACTCTACTCCTACGAGCAGTACTTC.

The V gene is TRBV12-5, the J gene TRBJ2-2, with a possible D match to TRBD1 (6 bases). V lost 5 bases, J lost 1 base, and 8 bases lay in between. CDR1 LGHNT and CDR2 FRNRAP come from the germline V gene. The CDR3 length is 14 residues. CDR3 sequence reads: CASGTGQNTGELFF. The CDR3 bases are TGTGCTAGTGGTACGGGACAGAACACCGGGGAGCTGTTTTTT.

The sample holds a few counts of this clone. J is TRBJ2-2 and V is TRBV5-4, with 7 bases matching TRBD1. Unmatched junction bases numbered 8, after V lost 5 bases and J lost 7 bases. Germline V gene sequence: CDR1 SGHNT, CDR2 YYREEE (reference sequence). CDR3 length equals 14 residues. Here the CDR3 DNA reads TGTGCCAGCAGACCTGGACAGGTTGACGGGGAGCTGTTTTTT. Its protein is CASRPGQVDGELFF.

The CDR3 reads CASKPDRGRGELFF. CDR3 bases: TGTGCCAGCAAACCGGACAGGGGCAGAGGGGAGCTGTTTTTT. The chain employs TRBV6-6 and TRBJ2-2, with 9 bases matching TRBD1. This CDR3 is 14 amino acids long. V lost 7 bases to trimming and J lost 8 bases; unmatched junction nucleotides: 8. Germline V gene sequence: CDR1 MNHNY, CDR2 SVGAGI (reference sequence).

The chain joins TRBV5-1 to TRBJ2-7; 8 bases agree with TRBD2. J was trimmed by 6 bases and V by 5 bases; bases with no gene match: 7. The germline CDR1 and CDR2 sequences are SGHRS and YFSETQ. The CDR3 sequence is 13 residues long. CDR3 DNA: TGCGCCAGCAGTCTCGGGGGGGCTGGCGAGCAGTACTTC. Translating it yields CASSLGGAGEQYF.